These T cell receptor beta chains were read from a single sample in a study of cytomegalovirus exposure and HLA in healthy donors. Some clones are missing from TCRdb's copy, which holds only in-frame ones; the method was immunoSEQ multiplex PCR. The data contain over 150,000 clones, about 83% of them singletons. The sample consisted of PBMCs. Every receptor here comes from a girl between 5 and 17 years old in good health and CMV-seropositive. Each CDR3 is given with its conserved first and last residue.

v_gene | CDR3aa
TRBV28 | CASTGQFYGYTF
TRBV9 | CASSLQGTSTDTQYF
TRBV5-4 | CASSTDTNTEAFF
TRBV9 | CASSVVQGEAFF
TRBV7-2 | CASSARLAGGDLAKNIQYF
TRBV28 | CASSLDRGNSDTQYF
TRBV11-2 | CASSSWTGGWADTQYF
TRBV7-3 | CASSVTGGGYNSPLHF
TRBV19 | CASIGGRGQGAVNEQFF
TRBV4-2 | CASSQVPSGGYNEQFF
TRBV27 | CASSLSSASSYEQYF
TRBV28 | CASSPHRTVNQPQHF
TRBV11-1 | CASSPEGEKLFF
TRBV28 | CASTPGQSNQPQHF
TRBV6-1 | CAVVAGRWQYF
TRBV6-1 | CASKEGFRTEAFF
TRBV2 | CASSGDRTGTFYGYTF
TRBV29-1 | CSEGGRGDGYTF
TRBV7-9 | CASSSGGTEAFF
TRBV7-7 | CASSSDIGNTIYF
TRBV28 | CASSGPGVYEQYF
TRBV5-6 | CASSPGTGGGTGELFF
TRBV11-1 | CASSLGDRASEQYF
TRBV5-6 | CASSKSSYEQYF
TRBV11-2 | CASSLGDRGSNQPQHF
TRBV4-1 | CASSQLDSTNYGYTF
TRBV5-5 | CASSSPGPSGETQYF
TRBV19 | CASNQGSNEQFF
TRBV18 | CASSPRTEYGYTF
TRBV29-1 | CSVEWGVGNTEAFF
TRBV5-1 | CASARQALNEKLFF
TRBV27 | CASSLNGQGGNPYGYTF
TRBV9 | CASSVSGTANTEAFF
TRBV5-1 | CASYVAGGHNEQFF
TRBV5-1 | CASSLDALASYEQYF
TRBV15 | CATSENPSPIQPQHF
TRBV7-2 | CASSLDRGNEQFF
TRBV12-5 | CASGQDGGMEKLFF
TRBV4-1 | CASSLGPQGWAFF
TRBV2 | CASSSGGSLWANVLTF
TRBV27 | CASSSPGLAGGLGTDTQYF
TRBV6-4 | CASSEDFSTSTDTQYF
TRBV27 | CASSLSGHSTNEKLFF
TRBV11-2 | CASSPLKGPAHEQFF
TRBV6-6 | CASSYYYYGAAVTLHF
TRBV9 | CASSEQGNSNQPQHF
TRBV30 | CAWTRTSGGLYNEQFF
TRBV14 | CASSLGTGELFF
TRBV6-5 | CASSLGQGRNTIYF
TRBV9 | CASSVFSGKNTGELFF
TRBV4-1 | CASSLRQGASEKLFF
TRBV7-9 | CASSLAYRRNNEQFF
TRBV10-2 | CASSLRDEAFF
TRBV28 | CASSSDGVAGGYEQYF